The sequence of this TCR beta chain was determined in a study of blood T cell repertoires in COVID-19. Study information: Specimens from acute and convalescent COVID-19 originated in the United States, Italy and Spain. T cells, B-cell-depleted T cells, or PBMCs supplied cDNA or gDNA.

Authors' methods: Reference gene primer amplification gave estimated nucleated cell counts. TCRdb's table, derived via immunoSEQ multiplex PCR, lists solely in-frame clones and lacks some. V and J calls and clone size are those listed in that table; D and trimming were worked out from the DNA. The data contain roughly 410,000 clones, over 75% of them seen just once; the ten biggest clones take up 1.5% to 1.9%. Per the germline V gene, CDR1 is SQVTM and CDR2 is ANQGSEA. This CDR3 comprises 15 residues. Trimming cost V 4 bases and J 2 bases, with 15 bases left between them. In this sample, this clone turned up many times. Seattle patients were enrolled during active infection and followed longitudinally.

The TCR was taken from a woman aged 40 to 49 with COVID-19, enrolled during active disease. The sample comprised peripheral blood. The rearrangement uses TRBV29-1 and TRBJ2-1; D perhaps matches TRBD1 (6 bases). In nucleotides, the CDR3 is TGCAGCGTTGGAGGGGGTCAGGGACCCTACAATGAGCAGTTCTTC. It encodes CSVGGGQGPYNEQFF.